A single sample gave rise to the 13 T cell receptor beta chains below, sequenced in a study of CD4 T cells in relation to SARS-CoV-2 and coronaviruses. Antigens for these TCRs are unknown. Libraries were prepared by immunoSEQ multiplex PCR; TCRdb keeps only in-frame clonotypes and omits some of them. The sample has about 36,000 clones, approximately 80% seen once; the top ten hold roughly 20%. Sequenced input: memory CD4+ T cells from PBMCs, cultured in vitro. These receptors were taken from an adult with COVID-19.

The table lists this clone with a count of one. CDR3: CASSVEGVGTEAFF. The CDR3 nucleotides are TGTGCCAGCAGCGTAGAAGGGGTAGGGACTGAAGCTTTCTTT. V gene TRBV9 combines with J gene TRBJ1-1; tentatively, D is TRBD1 (5 bases). CDR1 SGDLS and CDR2 YYNGEE come from the germline V gene. This CDR3 is 14 amino acids long. Trimming left V 0 bases short and J 5 bases short, with 11 bases between.

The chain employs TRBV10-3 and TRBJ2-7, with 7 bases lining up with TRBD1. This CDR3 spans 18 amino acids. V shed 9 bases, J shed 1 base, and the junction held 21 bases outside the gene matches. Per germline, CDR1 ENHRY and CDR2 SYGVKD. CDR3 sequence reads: CAIRRTGGPLGSSYEQYF. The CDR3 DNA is TGTGCCATTAGACGGACAGGAGGCCCTCTGGGGAGTTCCTACGAGCAGTACTTC.

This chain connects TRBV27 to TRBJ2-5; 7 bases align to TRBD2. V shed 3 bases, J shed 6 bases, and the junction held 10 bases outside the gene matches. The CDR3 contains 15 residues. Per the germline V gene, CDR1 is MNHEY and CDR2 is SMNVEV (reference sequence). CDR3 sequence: CASSFEGRVRQTQYF. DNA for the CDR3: TGTGCCAGCAGTTTCGAGGGGAGGGTGAGGCAGACCCAGTACTTC.

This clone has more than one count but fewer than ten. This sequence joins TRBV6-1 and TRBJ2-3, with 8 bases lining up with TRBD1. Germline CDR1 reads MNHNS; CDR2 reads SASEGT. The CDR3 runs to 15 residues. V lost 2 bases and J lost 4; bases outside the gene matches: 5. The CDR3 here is CASSELTGEPDTQYF. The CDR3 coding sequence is TGTGCCAGCAGTGAACTGACAGGGGAACCAGATACGCAGTATTTT.

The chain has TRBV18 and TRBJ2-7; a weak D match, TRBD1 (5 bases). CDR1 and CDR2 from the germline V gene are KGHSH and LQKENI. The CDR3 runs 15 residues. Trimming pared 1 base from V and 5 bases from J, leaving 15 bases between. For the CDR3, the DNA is TGTGCCAGCTCACCACGGCAGGGTCGTTACCACGAGCAGTACTTC. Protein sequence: CASSPRQGRYHEQYF.

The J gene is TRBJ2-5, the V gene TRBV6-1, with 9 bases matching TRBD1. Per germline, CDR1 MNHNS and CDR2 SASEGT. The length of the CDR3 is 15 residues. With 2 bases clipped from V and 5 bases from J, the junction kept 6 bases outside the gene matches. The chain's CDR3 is CASSEQGDRVETQYF. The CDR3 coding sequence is TGTGCCAGCAGTGAACAAGGGGACAGGGTTGAGACCCAGTACTTC.

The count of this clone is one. Here the CDR3 reads CASSPGQGETQYF. CDR3 DNA: TGTGCCAGCAGCCCGGGACAGGGGGAGACCCAGTACTTC. This sequence joins TRBV5-4 and TRBJ2-5; 10 nucleotides match TRBD1. Germline V gives CDR1 SGHNT, CDR2 YYREEE (reference sequence). The length of the CDR3 is 13 residues. J lost 5 bases, V lost 4 bases, and 2 bases had no gene match.

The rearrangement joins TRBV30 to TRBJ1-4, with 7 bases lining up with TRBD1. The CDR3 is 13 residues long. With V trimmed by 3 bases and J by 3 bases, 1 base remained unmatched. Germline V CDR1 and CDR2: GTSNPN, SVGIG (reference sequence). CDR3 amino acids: CAWSTGANEKLFF. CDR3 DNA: TGTGCCTGGAGCACAGGGGCTAATGAAAAACTGTTTTTT.

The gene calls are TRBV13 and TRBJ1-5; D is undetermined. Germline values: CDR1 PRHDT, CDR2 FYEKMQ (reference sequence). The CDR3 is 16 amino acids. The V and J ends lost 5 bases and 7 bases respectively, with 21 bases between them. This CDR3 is CASSLGSGGPIQPQHF. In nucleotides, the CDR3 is TGTGCCAGCAGCCTTGGCAGCGGAGGCCCAATACAGCCCCAGCATTTT.

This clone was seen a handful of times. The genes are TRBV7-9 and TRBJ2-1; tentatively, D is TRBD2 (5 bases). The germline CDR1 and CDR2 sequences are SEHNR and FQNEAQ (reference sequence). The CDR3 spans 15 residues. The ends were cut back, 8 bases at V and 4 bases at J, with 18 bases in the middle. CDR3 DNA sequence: TGTGCCAGCCGCTCTCTACCCCAGCGGTACAATGAGCAGTTCTTC. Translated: CASRSLPQRYNEQFF. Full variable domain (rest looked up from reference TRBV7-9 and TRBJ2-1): DTGVSQNPRHKITKRGQNVTFRCDPISEHNRLYWYRQTLGQGPEFLTYFQNEAQLEKSRLLSDRFSAERPKGSFSTLEIQRTEQGDSAMYLCASRSLPQRYNEQFFGPGTRLTVL.

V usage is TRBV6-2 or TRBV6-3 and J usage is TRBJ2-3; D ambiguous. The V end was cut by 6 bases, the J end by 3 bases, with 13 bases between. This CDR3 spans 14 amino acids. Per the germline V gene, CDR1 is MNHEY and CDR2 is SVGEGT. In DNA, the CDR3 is TGTGCCAGCAGCCGCGGTGTTTGGACAGATACGCAGTATTTT. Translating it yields CASSRGVWTDTQYF.

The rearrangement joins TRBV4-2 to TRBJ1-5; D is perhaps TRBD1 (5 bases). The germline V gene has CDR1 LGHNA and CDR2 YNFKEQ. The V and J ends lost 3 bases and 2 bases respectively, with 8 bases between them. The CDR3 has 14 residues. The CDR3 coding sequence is TGTGCCAGCAGCCACAGGGCGGGCAATCAGCCCCAGCATTTT. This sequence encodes CASSHRAGNQPQHF.

The CDR3 loop reads CASAAAGGGELFF. In DNA, the CDR3 is TGTGCCAGCGCCGCCGCGGGAGGGGGGGAGCTGTTTTTT. This rearrangement joins TRBV28 to TRBJ2-2, with 9 bases that match TRBD2. This CDR3 contains 13 residues. The V gene's germline CDR1 is MDHEN and CDR2 SYDVKM. V lost 8 bases, J lost 8 bases, and 6 bases stayed unmatched.